These T cell receptor beta chains were read from a single sample in a study of cytomegalovirus exposure and HLA in healthy donors. The repertoire was sequenced with immunoSEQ multiplex PCR; TCRdb's copy has only in-frame clones and lacks some. The sample consists of 190,000 or so clones, 80% to 85% of them appearing once. Material: PBMCs. Receptors were obtained from a man aged 50-60 years in good health and CMV-seronegative. CDR3s leave out the opening cysteine and the closing phenylalanine or tryptophan.

v_call cdr3_aa
TRBV28 ASSPPSSGPRGDTQY
TRBV27 ASSSGSLYGANVLT
TRBV9 ASSARVSNTGELF
TRBV13 ASSPRRAGTSYNEQF
TRBV9 ASSVGLAGYSSYNEQF
TRBV27 ASSPRTLSYEQY
TRBV15 ATSREDILNYGYT
TRBV15 ATSRVSRGDGYT
TRBV7-2 ASSRLAGKRTDTQY
TRBV28 ASSFPDRNTEAF
TRBV25-1 ASKKTGGGNTIY
TRBV5-1 ASSPGEDLNYGYT
TRBV6-6 ASRMDRGGNTEAF
TRBV19 ASSPQGVNTEAF
TRBV13 ASSLGRGGLETQY
TRBV7-9 ASSPSRTSGGAVEQF
TRBV6-4 ASSDTWTRIGNEQF
TRBV14 ASSHPGGGYGNTIY
TRBV12-5 ASGLGGYEQY
TRBV2 ASSGQGSGNTIY
TRBV19 ASSIQLAGESKTQY
TRBV28 ASRSDSVIYGYT
TRBV19 ASSNLQGAIQETQY
TRBV5-8 ASSPGTAASYEQY
TRBV6-1 ASTAPGSYNEQF
TRBV18 ASSPFLQGNTEAF
TRBV11-2 ASSGGAWEKLF
TRBV6-5 ASSSTTGSGYGYT
TRBV29-1 SVVGGTESYEQY
TRBV5-1 ASRYRGDEKLF
TRBV29-1 SVHPRGQGFSNEQF
TRBV4-3 ASSQDLAGEQYNSPLH
TRBV20-1 SAIGVREQY
TRBV27 ASSSPDRASYEQY
TRBV7-2 ASSSNPGQGARGDEAF
TRBV29-1 SVAYRGPEKLF
TRBV7-9 ASSLRSSGANVLT
TRBV10-1 ASSGSGGASCCWETQY
TRBV19 ASSIDANSGSSYEQY
TRBV13 ASSLRTSGRTGELF
TRBV5-6 ASSPGTGDGYT
TRBV19 ASSRDRGPGYGYT
TRBV5-6 ASSLAETQY
TRBV5-5 ASSLVLNTGELF
TRBV5-1 ASSTQTGGSNYGYT
TRBV7-9 ASTSSGGVNEQY
TRBV6-5 ASSYSLTSSYEQY
TRBV19 ASSCPGRMGTEAF
TRBV6-6 ASSTGQETQY
TRBV15 ATSSLNQPQH
TRBV2 ASSEAGGPNYGYT
TRBV11-3 ASSDEGFPYEQY
TRBV7-2 ASSSRGSSYNEQF
TRBV6-5 ASSYQQTEAF
TRBV5-8 ASTLGPPGGSYEQY
TRBV6-1 ASSEVAGGPREQY